The clone carrying this T cell receptor beta chain was detected only once. The data originate from a study of human CD4 T cells and Enterobacteriaceae. Deep-level sequencing, detecting one cell in 200,000, covered ex vivo memory CD4+. Here immunoSEQ multiplex PCR was the method, and the copy in TCRdb shows in-frame clones only, minus some. The table has roughly 28,000 clones, approximately 80% seen once; the top ten hold over 0.9%. Sorting took every CD4+ cell except CD45RA+CCR7+CD95- naive cells, reaching over 98% purity. Healthy donor blood came from Swiss blood donation centers. The V segment lost 5 bases and the J segment 8 bases; nucleotides outside the gene matches: 12. The CDR3 length is 15 residues. CDR1 is SSHAT, CDR2 FNYEAQ, per germline (reference sequence).

The sequenced sample was memory CD4+ T cells from blood. The genes are TRBV7-7 and TRBJ2-3, with 8 bases identical to TRBD2. The clonotype originates from a human donor in good health. The CDR3 region has the DNA TGTGCCAGCAGCCGGACTGCGGGGGGTGATGTTACGCAGTATTTT. The encoded protein is CASSRTAGGDVTQYF.